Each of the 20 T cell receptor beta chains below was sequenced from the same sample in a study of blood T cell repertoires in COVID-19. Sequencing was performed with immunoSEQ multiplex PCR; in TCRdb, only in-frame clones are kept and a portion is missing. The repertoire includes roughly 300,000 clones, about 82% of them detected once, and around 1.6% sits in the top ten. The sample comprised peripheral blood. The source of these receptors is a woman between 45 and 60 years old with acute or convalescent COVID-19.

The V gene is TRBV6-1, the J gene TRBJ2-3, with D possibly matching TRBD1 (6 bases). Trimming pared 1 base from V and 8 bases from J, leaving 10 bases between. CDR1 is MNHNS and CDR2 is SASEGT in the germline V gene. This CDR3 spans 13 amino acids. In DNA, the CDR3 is TGTGCCAGCAGTGAAGGAACAGGGAGTACGCAGTATTTT. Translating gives CASSEGTGSTQYF.

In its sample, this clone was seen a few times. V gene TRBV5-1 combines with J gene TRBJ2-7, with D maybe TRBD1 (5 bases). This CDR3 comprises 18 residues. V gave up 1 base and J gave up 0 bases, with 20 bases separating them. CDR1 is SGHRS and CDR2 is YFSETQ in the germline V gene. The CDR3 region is CASSLRDRTTRISYEQYF. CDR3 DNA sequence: TGCGCCAGCAGCTTGCGCGACCGGACAACCCGGATCTCCTACGAGCAGTACTTC.

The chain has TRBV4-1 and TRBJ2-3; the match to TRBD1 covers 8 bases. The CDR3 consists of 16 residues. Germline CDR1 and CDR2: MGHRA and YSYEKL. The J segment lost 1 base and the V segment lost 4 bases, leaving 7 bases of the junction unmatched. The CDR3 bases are TGCGCCAGCAGCCCCCAGGGGGCGCGGGGCACAGATACGCAGTATTTT. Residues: CASSPQGARGTDTQYF.

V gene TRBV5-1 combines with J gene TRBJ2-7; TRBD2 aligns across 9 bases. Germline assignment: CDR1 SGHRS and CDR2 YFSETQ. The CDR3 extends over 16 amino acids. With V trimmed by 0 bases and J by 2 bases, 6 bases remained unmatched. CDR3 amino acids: CASSLVGGRGTYEQYF. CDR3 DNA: TGCGCCAGCAGCTTGGTCGGCGGGAGGGGAACCTACGAGCAGTACTTC.

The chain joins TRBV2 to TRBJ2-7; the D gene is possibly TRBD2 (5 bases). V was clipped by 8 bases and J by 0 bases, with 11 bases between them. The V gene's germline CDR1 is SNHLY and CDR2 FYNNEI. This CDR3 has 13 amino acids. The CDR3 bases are TGTGCCAGCTGGGCCAGCGGCTCCTACGAGCAGTACTTC. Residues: CASWASGSYEQYF. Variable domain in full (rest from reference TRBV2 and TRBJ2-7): EPEVTQTPSHQVTQMGQEVILRCVPISNHLYFYWYRQILGQKVEFLVSFYNNEISEKSEIFDDQFSVERPDGSNFTLKIRSTKLEDSAMYFCASWASGSYEQYFGPGTRLTVT.

The CDR3 region is CASSVVGLAHSYNEQFF. Written as DNA, the CDR3 is TGTGCCAGCAGTGTGGTCGGACTAGCGCACTCCTACAATGAGCAGTTCTTC. This chain connects TRBV27 to TRBJ2-1; TRBD2 matches at 9 bases. The CDR3 is made up of 17 amino acids. After removal of 5 bases from V and 0 bases from J, the junction contained 8 bases not matched to a gene. In germline, CDR1 is MNHEY, CDR2 SMNVEV (reference sequence).

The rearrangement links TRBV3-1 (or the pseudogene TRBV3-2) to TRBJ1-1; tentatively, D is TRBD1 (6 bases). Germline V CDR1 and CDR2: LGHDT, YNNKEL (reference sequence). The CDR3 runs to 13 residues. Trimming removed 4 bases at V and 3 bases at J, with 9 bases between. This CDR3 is CASSRGQDTEAFF. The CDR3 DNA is TGTGCCAGCAGCCGGGGGCAGGACACTGAAGCTTTCTTT.

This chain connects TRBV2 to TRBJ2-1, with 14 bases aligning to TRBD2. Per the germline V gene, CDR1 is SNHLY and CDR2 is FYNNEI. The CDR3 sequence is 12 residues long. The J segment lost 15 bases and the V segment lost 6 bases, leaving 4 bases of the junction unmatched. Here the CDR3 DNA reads TGTGCCAGCAGAGGACTAGCGGGGGGTGGGTTCTTC. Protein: CASRGLAGGGFF.

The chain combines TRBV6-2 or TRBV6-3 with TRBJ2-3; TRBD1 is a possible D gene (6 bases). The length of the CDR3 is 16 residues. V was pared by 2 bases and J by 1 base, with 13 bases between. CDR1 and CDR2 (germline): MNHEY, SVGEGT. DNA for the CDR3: TGTGCCAGCAGTTACCCCCCAGGGGCTGGCACAGATACGCAGTATTTT. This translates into CASSYPPGAGTDTQYF.

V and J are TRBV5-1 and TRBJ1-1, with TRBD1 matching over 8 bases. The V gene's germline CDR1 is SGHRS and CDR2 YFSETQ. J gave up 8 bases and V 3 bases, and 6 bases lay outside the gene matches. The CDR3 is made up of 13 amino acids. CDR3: CASSSFGQGEAFF. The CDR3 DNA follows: TGCGCCAGCAGCTCCTTCGGACAGGGCGAAGCTTTCTTT. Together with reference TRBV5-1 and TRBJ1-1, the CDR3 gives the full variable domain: KAGVTQTPRYLIKTRGQQVTLSCSPISGHRSVSWYQQTPGQGLQFLFEYFSETQRNKGNFPGRFSGRQFSNSRSEMNVSTLELGDSALYLCASSSFGQGEAFFGQGTRLTVV.

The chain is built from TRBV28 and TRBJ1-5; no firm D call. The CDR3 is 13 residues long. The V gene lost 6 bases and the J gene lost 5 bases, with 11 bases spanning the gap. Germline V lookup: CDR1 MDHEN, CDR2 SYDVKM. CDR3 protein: CASSLNNHQPQHF. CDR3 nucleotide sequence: TGTGCCAGCAGCTTAAATAATCATCAGCCCCAGCATTTT.

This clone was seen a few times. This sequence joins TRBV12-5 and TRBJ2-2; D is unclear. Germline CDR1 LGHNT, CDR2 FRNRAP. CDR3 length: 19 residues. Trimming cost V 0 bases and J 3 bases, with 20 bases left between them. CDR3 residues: CASGLVLSTRSADTGELFF. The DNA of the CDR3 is TGTGCTAGTGGTTTGGTACTGTCGACCAGGTCAGCTGACACCGGGGAGCTGTTTTTT.

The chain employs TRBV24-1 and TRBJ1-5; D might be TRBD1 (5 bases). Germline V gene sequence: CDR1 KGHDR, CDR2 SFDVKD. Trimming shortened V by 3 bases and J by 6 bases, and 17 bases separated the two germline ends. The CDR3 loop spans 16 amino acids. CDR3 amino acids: CATSDAGSPRGQPQHF. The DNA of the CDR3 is TGTGCCACCAGTGATGCAGGGTCTCCCCGAGGTCAGCCCCAGCATTTT.

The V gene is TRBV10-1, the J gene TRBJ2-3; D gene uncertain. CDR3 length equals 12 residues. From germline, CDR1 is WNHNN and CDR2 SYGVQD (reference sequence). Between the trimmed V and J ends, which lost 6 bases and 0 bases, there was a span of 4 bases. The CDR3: CASSVSTDTQYF. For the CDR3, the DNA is TGCGCCAGCAGCGTTAGCACAGATACGCAGTATTTT.

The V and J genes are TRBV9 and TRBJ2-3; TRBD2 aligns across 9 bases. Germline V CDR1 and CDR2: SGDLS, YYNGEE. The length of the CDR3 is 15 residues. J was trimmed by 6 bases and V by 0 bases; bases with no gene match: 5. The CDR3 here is CASSVAAGGADTQYF. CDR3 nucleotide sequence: TGTGCCAGCAGCGTAGCAGCGGGAGGCGCGGATACGCAGTATTTT. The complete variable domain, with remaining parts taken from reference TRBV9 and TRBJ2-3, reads DSGVTQTPKHLITATGQRVTLRCSPRSGDLSVYWYQQSLDQGLQFLIQYYNGEERAKGNILERFSAQQFPDLHSELNLSSLELGDSALYFCASSVAAGGADTQYFGPGTRLTVL.

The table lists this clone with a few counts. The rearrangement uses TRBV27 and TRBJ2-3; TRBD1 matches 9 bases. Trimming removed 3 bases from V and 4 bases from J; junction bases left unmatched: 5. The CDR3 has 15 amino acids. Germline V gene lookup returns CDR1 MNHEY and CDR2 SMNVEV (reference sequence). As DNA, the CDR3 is TGTGCCAGCAGTTTGAGGACAGGGGTCGCAGATACGCAGTATTTT. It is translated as CASSLRTGVADTQYF.

The CDR3: CASSLNSGLGGEQYF. CDR3 coding DNA: TGTGCCAGCTCACTAAATAGCGGGTTGGGCGGCGAGCAGTACTTC. The chain recombines TRBV18 with TRBJ2-7; 7 bases align to TRBD2. V lost 4 bases, J lost 6 bases, and 12 bases stayed unmatched. Germline CDR1 is KGHSH and CDR2 is LQKENI. This CDR3 comprises 15 residues.

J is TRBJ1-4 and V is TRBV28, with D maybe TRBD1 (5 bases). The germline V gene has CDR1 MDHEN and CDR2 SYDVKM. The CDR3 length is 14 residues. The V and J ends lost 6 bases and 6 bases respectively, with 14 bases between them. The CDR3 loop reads CASSYTGSDEKLFF. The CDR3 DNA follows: TGTGCCAGCAGCTATACAGGCTCCGATGAAAAACTGTTTTTT. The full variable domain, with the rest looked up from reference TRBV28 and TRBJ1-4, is DVKVTQSSRYLVKRTGEKVFLECVQDMDHENMFWYRQDPGLGLRLIYFSYDVKMKEKGDIPEGYSVSREKKERFSLILESASTNQTSMYLCASSYTGSDEKLFFGSGTQLSVL.

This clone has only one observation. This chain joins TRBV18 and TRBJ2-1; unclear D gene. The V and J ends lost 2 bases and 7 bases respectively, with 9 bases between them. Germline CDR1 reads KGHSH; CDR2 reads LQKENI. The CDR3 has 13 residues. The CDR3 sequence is CASSPLNGNEQFF. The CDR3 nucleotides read TGTGCCAGCTCACCATTAAACGGTAATGAGCAGTTCTTC.

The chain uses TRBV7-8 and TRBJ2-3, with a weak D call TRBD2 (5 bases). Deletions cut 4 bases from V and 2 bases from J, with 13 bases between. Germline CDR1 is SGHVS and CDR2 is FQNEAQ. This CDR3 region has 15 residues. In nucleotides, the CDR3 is TGTGCCAGCAGCTCGACCGAGGGTATCACAGATACGCAGTATTTT. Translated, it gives CASSSTEGITDTQYF.